This section outlines one T cell receptor beta chain sequence together with its context. This entry comes from a study of blood T cell repertoires in COVID-19. Study-level background: Researchers got acute and convalescent COVID-19 samples from the United States, Italy and Spain.

The germline V gene encodes CDR1 MNHEY and CDR2 SVGAGI. V lost 0 bases, J lost 7 bases, and 12 bases lay in between. CDR3 length equals 14 residues. Original processing notes: Quantification of nucleated cells was approximated via reference gene primer amplification. This table comes from immunoSEQ multiplex PCR, and its TCRdb copy is limited to in-frame clones, with some not included. Clonal size and the V and J genes are those of that table, whereas D and trimming came from the DNA. Of about 410,000 clones detected, roughly 90% appear once; the ten largest clones hold around 1.4%. The clonotype was recovered from a woman in her twenties or thirties with active or convalescent COVID-19. Source material: peripheral blood. This sequence joins TRBV6-5 and TRBJ1-1, with D possibly being TRBD1 (5 bases). The CDR3: CASSYSRREGEAFF. DNA for the CDR3: TGTGCCAGCAGTTACTCGCGCAGGGAGGGTGAAGCTTTCTTT.